These T cell receptor beta chains were read from a single sample in a study of PD-L1 blockade in urothelial cancer. Here immunoSEQ multiplex PCR was the method, and the copy in TCRdb shows in-frame clones only, minus some. The sample includes about 71,000 clones, roughly nine tenths of them seen just once. The sample was PBMCs, taken around atezolizumab (anti-PD-L1) treatment. These receptors were taken from a man aged 55 to 69 with urothelial cancer. Each CDR3 is given with its conserved first and last residue. Each record gives: V gene, J gene, clone size, D gene, CDR3 DNA, CDR3 protein. The D gene is left open where the match is weak. Size values are once, few and many counts, or a class for expanded clones, and some rows have none.

TRBV5-1,TRBJ1-1,few,-,TGCGCCAGCAGCTTGCAGCGGAACACTGAAGCTTTCTTT,CASSLQRNTEAFF
TRBV6-5,TRBJ2-7,-,TRBD2,TGTGCCAGCAGTTACTCGGGACTAGCATTCTACGAGCAGTACTTC,CASSYSGLAFYEQYF
TRBV19,TRBJ1-2,-,TRBD1,TGTGCCAGTCGGGACAGGGGGCTTTTAGGCTACACCTTC,CASRDRGLLGYTF
TRBV20-1,TRBJ2-7,once,-,TGCAGTGCGGCCTCCGACTACGAGCAGTACTTC,CSAASDYEQYF
TRBV5-1,TRBJ2-5,-,TRBD1,TGCGCCAGCAGCGTAAAACAGGGGGGCTTCAAAGAGACCCAGTACTTC,CASSVKQGGFKETQYF
TRBV11-3,TRBJ2-7,-,-,TGTGCCAGCAGCTCCAACGCGAGGGAGCAGTACTTC,CASSSNAREQYF
TRBV5-4,TRBJ1-2,-,-,TGTGCCAGCAGCTTGGGCGCGACAGTCGGCTATTATAGCTACACCTTC,CASSLGATVGYYSYTF
TRBV28,TRBJ1-2,-,-,TGTGCCAGCAGTTTGCGGGTTTATGGCTACACCTTC,CASSLRVYGYTF
TRBV11-2,TRBJ1-1,-,TRBD1,TGTGCCAGCCAGGGGGCTGAAGCTTTCTTT,CASQGAEAFF
TRBV7-8,TRBJ1-1,-,TRBD1,TGTGCCAGCAGCCTACAGGGGAGCACTGAAGCTTTCTTT,CASSLQGSTEAFF
TRBV5-4,TRBJ2-5,-,TRBD1,TGTGCCAGCAGCGCGGACAGGGAGCGAACAATAATGTGGACCCAGTACTTC,CASSADRERTIMWTQYF
TRBV6-1,TRBJ1-2,-,TRBD1,TGTGCCAGCAGTGCCAACCTACAGGGGGCAGGCTATGGCTACACCTTC,CASSANLQGAGYGYTF
TRBV7-9,TRBJ1-4,-,-,TGTGCCAGCAGATCAGGGGTAACTAATGAAAAACTGTTTTTT,CASRSGVTNEKLFF
TRBV10-3,TRBJ1-1,-,-,TGTGCCATCAGTGACCTTGGAGGGGTAGGCACTGAAGCTTTCTTT,CAISDLGGVGTEAFF
TRBV2,TRBJ1-6,few,-,TGTGCCAGCGGACCAATCTTTCGACAGCGCTATAATTCACCCCTCCACTTT,CASGPIFRQRYNSPLHF
TRBV10-3,TRBJ1-1,-,-,TGTGCCATCAGTGACCAGGCTCAGAACACTGAAGCTTTCTTT,CAISDQAQNTEAFF
TRBV9,TRBJ2-5,-,TRBD2,TGTGCCAGCAGCGTAGGACTAGCGGGGGGCCCGTCCTCTGGGACCCAGTACTTC,CASSVGLAGGPSSGTQYF
TRBV18,TRBJ2-5,once,-,TGTGCCAGCTCAGCGGACAGAGAGACCCAGTACTTC,CASSADRETQYF
TRBV5-1,TRBJ2-1,-,TRBD1,TGCGCCAGCAGAACCACAGGGGTAGTAGGCAATGAGCAGTTCTTC,CASRTTGVVGNEQFF
TRBV7-9,TRBJ1-4,-,TRBD1,TGTGCCAGCAGCTTAGCGGTGGCAGGGGGTAAGGAAAAACTGTTTTTT,CASSLAVAGGKEKLFF